This entry concerns a single T cell receptor (beta chain). Its antigen is currently unknown. This entry is derived from a study of cytomegalovirus exposure and HLA in healthy donors. The assay was immunoSEQ multiplex PCR, and TCRdb's table has in-frame clones only and misses some. The table shows 300,000 or so clones, with roughly 87% occurring only once. Germline CDR1 SGHRS, CDR2 YFSETQ. V shed 3 bases and J shed 5 bases, with 14 bases lying between them. The CDR3 is 15 amino acids. Regarding the study as a whole: Subsequent analysis of the 120 or so validation repertoires found a tendency for first-cohort TCR clusters to co-occur. The investigators catalogued 150 to 200 TCR beta chains as cytomegalovirus-associated.

The sample was PBMCs. This sequence originates from a man younger than 45 in good health and CMV-seronegative. The chain carries TRBV5-1 and TRBJ1-4; D might be TRBD1 (6 bases). The CDR3 nucleotides read TGCGCCAGCAGCTCATTCAGGGGTGGGAATGAAAAACTGTTTTTT. Translating gives CASSSFRGGNEKLFF.